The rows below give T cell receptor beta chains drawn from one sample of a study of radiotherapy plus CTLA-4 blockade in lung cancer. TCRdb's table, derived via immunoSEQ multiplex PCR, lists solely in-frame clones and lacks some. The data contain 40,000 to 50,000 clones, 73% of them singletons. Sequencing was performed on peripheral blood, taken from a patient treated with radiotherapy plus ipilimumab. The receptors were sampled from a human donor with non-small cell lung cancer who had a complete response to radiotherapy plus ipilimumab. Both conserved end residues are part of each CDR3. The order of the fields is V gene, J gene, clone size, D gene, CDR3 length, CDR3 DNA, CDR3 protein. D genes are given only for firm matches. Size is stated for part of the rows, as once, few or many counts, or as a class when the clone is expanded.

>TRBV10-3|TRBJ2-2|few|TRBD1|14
TGTGCCACTTCTACGACAGGGGAGATCGGGGAGCTGTTTTTT
CATSTTGEIGELFF
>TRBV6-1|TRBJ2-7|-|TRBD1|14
TGTGCCAGCAGGGGACAGATCAGCTTTGACGAGCAGTACTTC
CASRGQISFDEQYF
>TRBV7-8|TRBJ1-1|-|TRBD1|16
TGTGCCAGCAGCTTAGGGTGGACAGGGGCGAACACTGAAGCTTTCTTT
CASSLGWTGANTEAFF
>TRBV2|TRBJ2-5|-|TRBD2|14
TGTGCCAGCAGTGATCCTAGCGGGTATGAGACCCAGTACTTC
CASSDPSGYETQYF
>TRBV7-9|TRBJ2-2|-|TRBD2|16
TGTGCCAGCAGCTTAGCAACGGGAGGAGGGACCGGGGAGCTGTTTTTT
CASSLATGGGTGELFF
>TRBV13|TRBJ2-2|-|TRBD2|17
TGTGCCAGCAGCTTGAACGGGGCGGGGGGCTTCACCGGGGAGCTGTTTTTT
CASSLNGAGGFTGELFF
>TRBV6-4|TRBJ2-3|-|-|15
TGTGCCAGCAGTGACTCACACAAAGGGGTTGATACGCAGTATTTT
CASSDSHKGVDTQYF
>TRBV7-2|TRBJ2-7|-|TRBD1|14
TGTGCCAGCAGGAGAACAGGGGGCTCCTACGAGCAGTACTTC
CASRRTGGSYEQYF
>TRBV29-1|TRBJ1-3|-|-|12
TGCAGCGTCGGGAGCACTGGAAACACCATATATTTT
CSVGSTGNTIYF
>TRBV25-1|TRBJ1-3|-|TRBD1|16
TGTGCCAGCAGTGTTGGGACAGGGGGCTTTGGAAACACCATATATTTT
CASSVGTGGFGNTIYF
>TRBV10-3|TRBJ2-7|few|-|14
TGTGCCATCAGTGAGTCGACAGGCCGCTACGAGCAGTACTTC
CAISESTGRYEQYF
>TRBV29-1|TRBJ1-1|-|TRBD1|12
TGCAGCGTGGGACAGGGGAACACTGAAGCTTTCTTT
CSVGQGNTEAFF
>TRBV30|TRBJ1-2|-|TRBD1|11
TGTGCCTGGACAAACAGGGGCGGCTACACCTTC
CAWTNRGGYTF
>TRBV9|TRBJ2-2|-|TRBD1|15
TGTGCCAGCAGCCCGGGACAGGGGGTGACCGGGGAGCTGTTTTTT
CASSPGQGVTGELFF
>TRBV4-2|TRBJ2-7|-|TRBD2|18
TGTGCCAGCAGCCAAGATTTAATTGATTCGGGACTAGCCTACGAGCAGTACTTC
CASSQDLIDSGLAYEQYF
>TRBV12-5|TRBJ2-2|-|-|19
TGTGCTAGTGGTTTCGGCATCGGCGGGGCCACCTGGTTCACCGGGGAGCTGTTTTTT
CASGFGIGGATWFTGELFF
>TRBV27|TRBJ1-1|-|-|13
TGTGCCAGCAGAGTCGTGAGGAACACTGAAGCTTTCTTT
CASRVVRNTEAFF
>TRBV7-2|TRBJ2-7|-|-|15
TGTGCTAGCAGCTTATCGGCCAGGGGAATTGACGAGCAGTACTTC
CASSLSARGIDEQYF
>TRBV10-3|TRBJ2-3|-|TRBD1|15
TGTGCCATCAGTCGGGACAGGGGATGGCCAGATACGCAGTATTTT
CAISRDRGWPDTQYF
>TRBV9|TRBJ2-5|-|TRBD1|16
TGTGCCAGCAGCGTCTCGACAGGGGGGAGCTCAGAGACCCAGTACTTC
CASSVSTGGSSETQYF
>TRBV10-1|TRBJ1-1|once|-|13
TGCGCCAGCAGTGTGACTTTGAACACTGAAGCTTTCTTT
CASSVTLNTEAFF
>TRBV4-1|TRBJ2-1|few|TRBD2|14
TGCGCCAGCAGCCAAGAACTAGCGGAGAATGAGCAGTTCTTC
CASSQELAENEQFF
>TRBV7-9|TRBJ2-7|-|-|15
TGTGCCAGCAGTTCCGGGTCTAAGGTGGCCTACGAGCAGTACTTC
CASSSGSKVAYEQYF
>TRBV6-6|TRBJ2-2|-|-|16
TGTGCCAGCAGTTTTGTGGGAGTAACGAACACCGGGGAGCTGTTTTTT
CASSFVGVTNTGELFF
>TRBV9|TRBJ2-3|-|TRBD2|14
TGTGCCAGCAGTCGCGGGGGGGCGATAGATACGCAGTATTTT
CASSRGGAIDTQYF
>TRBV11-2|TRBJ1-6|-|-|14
TGTGCCAGCAGCTATACAGGGAATAATTCACCCCTCCACTTT
CASSYTGNNSPLHF
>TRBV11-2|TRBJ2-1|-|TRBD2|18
TGTGCCAGCAGCTTAGTGATCGGACGACTAGCGGTTAACAATGAGCAGTTCTTC
CASSLVIGRLAVNNEQFF
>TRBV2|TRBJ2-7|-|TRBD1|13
TGTGCCAGCACCCGGGACAGGGCCTACGAGCAGTACTTC
CASTRDRAYEQYF
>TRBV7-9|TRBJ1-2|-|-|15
TGTGCCAGCAGCCTCTTGATGGCTAGTATGAATGGCTACACCTTC
CASSLLMASMNGYTF
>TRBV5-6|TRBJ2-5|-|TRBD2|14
TGTGCCAGCAGCTTAGCGGGAGGGGCAGAGACCCAGTACTTC
CASSLAGGAETQYF
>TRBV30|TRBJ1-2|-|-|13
TGTGCCTCAACGGGGGAGGTCCGCTATGGCTACACCTTC
CASTGEVRYGYTF
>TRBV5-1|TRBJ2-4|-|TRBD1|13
TGCGCCAGCAGCCTGACAGGGGGTGACATTCAGTACTTC
CASSLTGGDIQYF
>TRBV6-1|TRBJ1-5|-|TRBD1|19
TGTGCCAGCAGTGAATACGGACAGGCATTGATAGGTAGCAATCAGCCCCAGCATTTT
CASSEYGQALIGSNQPQHF
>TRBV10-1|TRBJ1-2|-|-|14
TGCGCCAGCAGTGAGTCGGGCAGGGCTGATGGCTACACCTTC
CASSESGRADGYTF
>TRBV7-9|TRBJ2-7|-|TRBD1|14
TGTGCCAGCAGCCGGGACAGGGGGGTCGACGAGCAGTACTTC
CASSRDRGVDEQYF
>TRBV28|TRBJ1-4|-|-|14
TGTGCCAGCAGTTTGGTGGGCTTGAATGAAAAACTGTTTTTT
CASSLVGLNEKLFF
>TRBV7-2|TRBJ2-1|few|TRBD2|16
TGTGCCAGCAGCCCCCAAAGCGGGGGAACCTACAATGAGCAGTTCTTC
CASSPQSGGTYNEQFF
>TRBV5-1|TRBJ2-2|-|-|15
TGCGCCAGCAGCGCAAATCTAGGGGCCGGCGGGGAGCTGTTTTTT
CASSANLGAGGELFF
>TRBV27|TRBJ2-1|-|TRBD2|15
TGTGCCAGCAGTTTAGCGGGAGGGCCGAACAATGAGCAGTTCTTC
CASSLAGGPNNEQFF
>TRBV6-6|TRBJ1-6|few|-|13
TGTGCCAGCAGTTCCGCGCTTAATTCACCCCTCCACTTT
CASSSALNSPLHF
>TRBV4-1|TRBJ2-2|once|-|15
TGCGCCAGCAGCCAAGATCAGGTTTTGACCGGGGAGCTGTTTTTT
CASSQDQVLTGELFF
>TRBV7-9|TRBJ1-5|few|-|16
TGTGCCAGCAGCTTAGCACCCCCAGGCGGCAATCAGCCCCAGCATTTT
CASSLAPPGGNQPQHF
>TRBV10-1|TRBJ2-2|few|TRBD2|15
TGCGCCAGCAGTGCAGAACTAGCGGGCACCGGGGAGCTGTTTTTT
CASSAELAGTGELFF
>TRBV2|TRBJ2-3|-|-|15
TGTGCCAGCAGTGAGGGCAGGGTTGGCACAGATACGCAGTATTTT
CASSEGRVGTDTQYF
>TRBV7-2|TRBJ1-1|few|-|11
TGTGTTGAGTTCATGAACACTGAAGCTTTCTTT
CVEFMNTEAFF
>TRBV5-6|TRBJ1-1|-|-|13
TGTGCCAGCAGCCCTGTTGCCCTAAATGAAGCTTTCTTT
CASSPVALNEAFF
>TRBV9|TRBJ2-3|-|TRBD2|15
TGTGCCAGCAGCGTAGATCTGCTAGCGGGAGCTACGCAGTATTTT
CASSVDLLAGATQYF
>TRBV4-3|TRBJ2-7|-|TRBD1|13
TGCGCCAGCGGCCGGGACAGGGGCTACGAGCAGTACTTC
CASGRDRGYEQYF
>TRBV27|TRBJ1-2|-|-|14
TGTGCCAGCAGTTTAGGACGCGGGGGCTATGGCTACACCTTC
CASSLGRGGYGYTF
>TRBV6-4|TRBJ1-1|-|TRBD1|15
TGTGCCAGCAGTGCCTCCGGGGGACAGGCGACGAGGGCTTTCTTT
CASSASGGQATRAFF
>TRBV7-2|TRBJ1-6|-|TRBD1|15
TGTGCCAGCAGCCCACGGACAGGGCAAAATTCACCCCTCCACTTT
CASSPRTGQNSPLHF
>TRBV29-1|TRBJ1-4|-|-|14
TGCAGCGTTGGGTTTTCGGGAGGGAATGAAAAACTGTTTTTT
CSVGFSGGNEKLFF
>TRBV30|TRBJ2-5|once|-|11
TGTGCCTGGAGTGTCCAGGAGACCCAGTACTTC
CAWSVQETQYF
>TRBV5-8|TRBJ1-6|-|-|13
TGTGCCAGCAGCGGTATAACCGGTTCACCCCTCCACTTT
CASSGITGSPLHF